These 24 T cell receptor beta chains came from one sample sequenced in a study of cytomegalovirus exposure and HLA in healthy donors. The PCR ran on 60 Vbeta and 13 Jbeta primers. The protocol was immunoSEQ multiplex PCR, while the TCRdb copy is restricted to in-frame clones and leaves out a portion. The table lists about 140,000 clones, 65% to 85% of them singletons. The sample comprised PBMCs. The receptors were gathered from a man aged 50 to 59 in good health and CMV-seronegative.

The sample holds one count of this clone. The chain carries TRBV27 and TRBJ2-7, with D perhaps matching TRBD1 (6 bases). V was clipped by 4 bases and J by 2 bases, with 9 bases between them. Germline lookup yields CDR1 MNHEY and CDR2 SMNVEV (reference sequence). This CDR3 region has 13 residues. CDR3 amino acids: CASSYRDTYEQYF. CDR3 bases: TGTGCCAGCAGTTACCGGGACACCTACGAGCAGTACTTC.

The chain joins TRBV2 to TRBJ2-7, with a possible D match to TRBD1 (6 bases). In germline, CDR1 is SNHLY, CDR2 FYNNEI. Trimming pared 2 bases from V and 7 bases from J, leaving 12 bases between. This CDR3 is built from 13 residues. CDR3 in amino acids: CASSEQGLGEQYF. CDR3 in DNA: TGTGCCAGCAGTGAACAGGGGCTCGGGGAGCAGTACTTC. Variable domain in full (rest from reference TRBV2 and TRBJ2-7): EPEVTQTPSHQVTQMGQEVILRCVPISNHLYFYWYRQILGQKVEFLVSFYNNEISEKSEIFDDQFSVERPDGSNFTLKIRSTKLEDSAMYFCASSEQGLGEQYFGPGTRLTVT.

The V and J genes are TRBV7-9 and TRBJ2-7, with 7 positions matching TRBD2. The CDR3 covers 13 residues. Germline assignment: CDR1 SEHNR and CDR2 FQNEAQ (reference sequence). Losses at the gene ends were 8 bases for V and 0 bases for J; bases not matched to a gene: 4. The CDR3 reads CASSREGSYEQYF. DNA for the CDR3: TGTGCCAGCTCGAGGGAGGGCTCCTACGAGCAGTACTTC.

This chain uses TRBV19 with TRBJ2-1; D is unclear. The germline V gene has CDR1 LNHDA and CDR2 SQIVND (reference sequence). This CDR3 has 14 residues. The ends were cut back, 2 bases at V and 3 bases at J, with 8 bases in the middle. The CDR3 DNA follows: TGTGCCAGTAGTATAAGCGTGCTCTACAATGAGCAGTTCTTC. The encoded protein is CASSISVLYNEQFF.

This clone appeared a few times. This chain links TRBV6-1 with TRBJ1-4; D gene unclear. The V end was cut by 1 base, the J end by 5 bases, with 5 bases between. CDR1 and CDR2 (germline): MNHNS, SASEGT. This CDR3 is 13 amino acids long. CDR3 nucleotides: TGTGCCAGCAGTGAAGACAGAAATGAAAAACTGTTTTTT. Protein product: CASSEDRNEKLFF.

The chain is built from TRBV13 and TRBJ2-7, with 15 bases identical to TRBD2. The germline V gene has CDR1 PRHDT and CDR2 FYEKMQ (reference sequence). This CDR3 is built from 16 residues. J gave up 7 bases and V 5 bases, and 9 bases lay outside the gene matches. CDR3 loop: CASSQWTSGRAREQYF. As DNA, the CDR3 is TGTGCCAGCAGCCAGTGGACTAGCGGGAGGGCGAGGGAGCAGTACTTC. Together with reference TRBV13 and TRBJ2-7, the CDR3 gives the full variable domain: AAGVIQSPRHLIKEKRETATLKCYPIPRHDTVYWYQQGPGQDPQFLISFYEKMQSDKGSIPDRFSAQQFSDYHSELNMSSLELGDSALYFCASSQWTSGRAREQYFGPGTRLTVT.

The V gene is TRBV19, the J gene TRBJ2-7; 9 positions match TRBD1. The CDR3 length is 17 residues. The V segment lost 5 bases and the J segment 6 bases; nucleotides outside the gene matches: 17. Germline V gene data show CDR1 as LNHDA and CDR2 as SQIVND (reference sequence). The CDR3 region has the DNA TGTGCCAGTAGTTCCCCCCCCGGGACAGGGAGGTCAGGCGAGCAGTACTTC. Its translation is CASSSPPGTGRSGEQYF.

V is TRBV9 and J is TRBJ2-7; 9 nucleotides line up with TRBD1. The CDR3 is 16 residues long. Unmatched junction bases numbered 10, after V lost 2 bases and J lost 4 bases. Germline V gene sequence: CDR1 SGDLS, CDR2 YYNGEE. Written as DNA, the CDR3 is TGTGCCAGCAGCGTGGGACAGGGCCCAGGCGGGTACGAGCAGTACTTC. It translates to CASSVGQGPGGYEQYF.

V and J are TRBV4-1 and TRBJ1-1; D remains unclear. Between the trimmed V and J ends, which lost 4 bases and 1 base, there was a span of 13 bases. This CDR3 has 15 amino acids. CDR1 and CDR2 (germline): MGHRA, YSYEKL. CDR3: CASSLEPRGNTEAFF. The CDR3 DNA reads TGCGCCAGCAGCCTTGAACCTCGGGGGAACACTGAAGCTTTCTTT.

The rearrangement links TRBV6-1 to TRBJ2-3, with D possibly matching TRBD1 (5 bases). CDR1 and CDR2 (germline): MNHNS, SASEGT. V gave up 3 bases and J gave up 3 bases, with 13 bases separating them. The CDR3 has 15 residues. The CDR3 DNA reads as TGTGCCAGCAGTGACCGAAGTGGGGCAACAGATACGCAGTATTTT. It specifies CASSDRSGATDTQYF.

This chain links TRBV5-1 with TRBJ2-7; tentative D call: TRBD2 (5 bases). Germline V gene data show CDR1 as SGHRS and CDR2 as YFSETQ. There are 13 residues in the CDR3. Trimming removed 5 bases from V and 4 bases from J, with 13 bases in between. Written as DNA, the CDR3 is TGCGCCAGCAGTAGGACCGGGGTGTACGAGCAGTACTTC. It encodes CASSRTGVYEQYF.

The chain's CDR3 is CASLRGRTSGRAPGGEQYF. In DNA, the CDR3 is TGTGCCAGCCTTCGGGGACGGACTAGCGGGAGGGCCCCTGGAGGAGAGCAGTACTTC. The rearrangement joins TRBV7-9 to TRBJ2-7, with TRBD2 matching 15 bases. V was clipped by 8 bases and J by 7 bases; unmatched bases: 21. Germline V CDR1 and CDR2: SEHNR, FQNEAQ (reference sequence). The CDR3 covers 19 residues.

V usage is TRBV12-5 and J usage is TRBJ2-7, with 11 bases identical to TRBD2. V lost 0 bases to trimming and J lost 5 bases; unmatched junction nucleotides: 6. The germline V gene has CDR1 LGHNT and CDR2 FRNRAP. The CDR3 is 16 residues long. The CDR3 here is CASGLVVSGRAHEQYF. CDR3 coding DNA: TGTGCTAGTGGTTTGGTAGTTAGCGGGAGGGCCCACGAGCAGTACTTC.

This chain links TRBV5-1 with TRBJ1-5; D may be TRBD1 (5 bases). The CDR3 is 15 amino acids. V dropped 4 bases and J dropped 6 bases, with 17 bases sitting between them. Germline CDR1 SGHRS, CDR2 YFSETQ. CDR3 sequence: CASSPGGAPSQPQHF. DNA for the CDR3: TGCGCCAGCAGCCCAGGTGGGGCGCCCAGTCAGCCCCAGCATTTT.

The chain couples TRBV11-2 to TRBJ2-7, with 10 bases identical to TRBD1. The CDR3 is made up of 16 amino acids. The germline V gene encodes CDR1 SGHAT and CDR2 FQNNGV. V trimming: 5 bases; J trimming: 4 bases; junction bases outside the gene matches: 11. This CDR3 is CASSVTGGALEYEQYF. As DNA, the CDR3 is TGTGCCAGCAGCGTGACAGGGGGCGCTTTGGAATACGAGCAGTACTTC.

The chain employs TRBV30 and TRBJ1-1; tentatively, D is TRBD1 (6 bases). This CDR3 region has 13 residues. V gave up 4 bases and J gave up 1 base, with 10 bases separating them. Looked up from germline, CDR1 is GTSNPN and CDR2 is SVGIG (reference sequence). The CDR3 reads CAWTRTANTEAFF. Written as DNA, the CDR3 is TGTGCCTGGACGAGGACAGCGAACACTGAAGCTTTCTTT.

CDR3 region: CATSLTGGGGQYF. Here the CDR3 DNA reads TGTGCCACCTCCCTTACAGGGGGTGGCGGGCAGTACTTC. This chain links TRBV27 with TRBJ2-7, with 8 bases that match TRBD1. The germline V gene encodes CDR1 MNHEY and CDR2 SMNVEV (reference sequence). The CDR3 is 13 residues long. Unmatched junction bases numbered 14, after V lost 10 bases and J lost 9 bases.

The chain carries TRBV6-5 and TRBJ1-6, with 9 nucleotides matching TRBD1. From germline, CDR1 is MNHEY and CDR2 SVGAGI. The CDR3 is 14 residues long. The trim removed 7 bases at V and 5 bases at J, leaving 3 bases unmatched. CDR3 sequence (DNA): TGTGCCAGCAAGAGGGACAGGGATAATTCACCCCTCCACTTT. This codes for CASKRDRDNSPLHF.

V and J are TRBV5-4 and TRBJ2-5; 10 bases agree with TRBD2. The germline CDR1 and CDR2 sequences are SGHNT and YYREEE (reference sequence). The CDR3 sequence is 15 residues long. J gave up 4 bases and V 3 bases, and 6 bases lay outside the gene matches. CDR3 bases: TGTGCCAGCAGCTCCGATCTAGCGGGAGTAGAGACCCAGTACTTC. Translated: CASSSDLAGVETQYF. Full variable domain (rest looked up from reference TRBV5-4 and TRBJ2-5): ETGVTQSPTHLIKTRGQQVTLRCSSQSGHNTVSWYQQALGQGPQFIFQYYREEENGRGNFPPRFSGLQFPNYSSELNVNALELDDSALYLCASSSDLAGVETQYFGPGTRLLVL.

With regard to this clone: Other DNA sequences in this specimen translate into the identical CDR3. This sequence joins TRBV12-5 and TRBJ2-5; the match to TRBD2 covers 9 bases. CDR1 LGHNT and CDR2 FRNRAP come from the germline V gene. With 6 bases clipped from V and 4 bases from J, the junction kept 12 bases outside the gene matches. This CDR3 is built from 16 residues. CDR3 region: CASGSSSGIVIETQYF. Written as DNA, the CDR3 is TGTGCTAGTGGCTCCTCTAGCGGGATAGTCATAGAGACCCAGTACTTC.

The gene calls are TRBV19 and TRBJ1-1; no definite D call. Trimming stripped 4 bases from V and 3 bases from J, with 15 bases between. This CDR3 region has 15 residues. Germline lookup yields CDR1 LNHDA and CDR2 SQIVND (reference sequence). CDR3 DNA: TGTGCCAGTAGTACCCCAGGTGGAGGCGACACTGAAGCTTTCTTT. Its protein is CASSTPGGGDTEAFF.

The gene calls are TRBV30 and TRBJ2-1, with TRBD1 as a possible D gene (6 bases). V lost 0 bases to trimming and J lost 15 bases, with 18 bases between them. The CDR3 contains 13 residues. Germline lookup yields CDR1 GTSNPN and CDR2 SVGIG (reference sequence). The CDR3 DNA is TGTGCCTGGAGTGTAAGGGGGACGGGGCCGTTGTTCTTC. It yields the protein CAWSVRGTGPLFF.

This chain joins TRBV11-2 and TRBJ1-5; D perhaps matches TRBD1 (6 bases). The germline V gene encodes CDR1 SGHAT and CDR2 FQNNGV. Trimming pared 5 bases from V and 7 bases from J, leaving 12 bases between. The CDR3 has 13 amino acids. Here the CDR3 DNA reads TGTGCCAGCAGCCCGTCGGGACAACAGCCCCAGCATTTT. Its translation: CASSPSGQQPQHF.

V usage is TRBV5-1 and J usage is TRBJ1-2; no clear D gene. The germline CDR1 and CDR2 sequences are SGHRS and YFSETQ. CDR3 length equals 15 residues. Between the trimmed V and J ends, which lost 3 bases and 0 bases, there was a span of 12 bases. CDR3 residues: CASSSGSASNYGYTF. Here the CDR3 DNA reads TGCGCCAGCAGCTCGGGGTCAGCTTCTAACTATGGCTACACCTTC.